The 3 T cell receptor beta chains in this list originate from one sample, sequenced in a study of identical twins. MiXCR, run by TCRdb on the 5' RACE reads, gives a single entry per CDR3 protein. In the table there are more than 250,000 distinct CDR3 sequences, approximately 8% of which are singletons. This same sample was also taken into another study, of yellow fever vaccine responses in identical twins.

Input material: memory (CD45RO+) T cells sorted from blood. These receptors were collected from a woman between 18 and 30 years old in good health.

The chain joins TRBV5-1 to TRBJ2-5; 7 nucleotides align to TRBD1. Germline trimming cut 4 bases from V and 2 bases from J; bases unmatched to any gene: 8. Germline CDR1 SGHRS, CDR2 YFSETQ. CDR3 length: 15 amino acids. CDR3 protein: CASSEGAGEQETQYF. In nucleotides, the CDR3 is TGCGCCAGCAGCGAGGGGGCAGGGGAACAAGAGACCCAGTACTTC.

V gene TRBV6-1 combines with J gene TRBJ2-1, with 8 positions matching TRBD2. The CDR3 spans 14 residues. Germline CDR1 and CDR2: MNHNS and SASEGT. With V trimmed by 6 bases and J by 7 bases, 8 bases remained unmatched. The CDR3 sequence: CASRKQTSENEQFF. The CDR3 DNA is TGTGCCAGCAGAAAACAGACTAGCGAGAATGAGCAGTTCTTC.

About this clonotype itself: This clone may be a read error of a much larger clone one base away. V is TRBV12-3 or TRBV12-4 and J is TRBJ1-1; D is undetermined. This CDR3 contains 12 residues. DNA of the CDR3: TGTGTCAGCAGTCTGTTAGAGACTGAAGCTTTCTTT. Translated, it gives CVSSLLETEAFF.